The clone carrying this TCR beta chain has at least ten counts. Both TRBC1 and TRBC2 were covered by a beta constant-region primer of two equimolar oligonucleotides. Four rounds of PCR amplified the ligated cDNA using nested alpha and beta constant-region primers plus SP2. TCRdb re-derived calls from the UMI-ligation and nested PCR reads in MiXCR, one entry per CDR3 protein. The repertoire has over 65,000 distinct CDR3 sequences, about 10% of them found once; the top ten carry about 1.2%. Trimming took off 4 bases at V and 9 bases at J, with 23 bases between the two ends. Per germline, CDR1 SGDLS and CDR2 YYNGEE. The CDR3 has 15 residues. This sample was taken from a study of naive and memory T cell subsets.

The chain recombines TRBV9 with TRBJ2-7; D is perhaps TRBD1 (5 bases). The sequenced sample consisted of naive CD8+ T cells from blood. The receptor was isolated from a human donor in good health. The CDR3 sequence: CASSFREYDFHRQYF. The CDR3 DNA is TGTGCCAGCAGCTTCAGGGAATACGACTTTCATCGGCAGTACTTC.